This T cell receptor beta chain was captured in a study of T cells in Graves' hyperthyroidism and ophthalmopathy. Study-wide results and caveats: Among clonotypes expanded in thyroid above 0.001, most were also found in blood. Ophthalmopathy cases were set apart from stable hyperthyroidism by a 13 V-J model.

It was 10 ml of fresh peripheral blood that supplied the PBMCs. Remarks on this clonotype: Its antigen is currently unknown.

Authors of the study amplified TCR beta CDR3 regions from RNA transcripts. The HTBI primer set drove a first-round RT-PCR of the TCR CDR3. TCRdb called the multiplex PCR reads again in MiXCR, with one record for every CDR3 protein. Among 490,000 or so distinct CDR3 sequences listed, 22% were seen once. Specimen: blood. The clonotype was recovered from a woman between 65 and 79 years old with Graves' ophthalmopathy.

The CDR3, as DNA: TGCAGTGCTAGAGATGGTGACAGGGTTAGCAATGAGCAGTTCTTC. Residues: CSARDGDRVSNEQFF. This rearrangement joins TRBV20-1 to TRBJ2-1; 7 nucleotides agree with TRBD1. Per germline, CDR1 DFQATT and CDR2 SNEGSKA (reference sequence). The CDR3 is 15 amino acids. V gave up 0 bases and J gave up 6 bases; unmatched junction bases: 8.